The 16 T cell receptor beta chains below were found in one sample sequenced in a study of graft-versus-host responses after intestinal transplantation. Their specific antigens are unknown. This table comes from immunoSEQ multiplex PCR, and its TCRdb copy is limited to in-frame clones, with some not included. The table has some 64,000 clones, 90% to 95% seen once; the top ten hold 1.7%. Sequencing used unstimulated CD8+ T cells sorted from spleen or lymph node cells, obtained before transplant. The source is a human donor who was the organ donor for an intestinal transplant.

The chain joins TRBV7-9 to TRBJ1-2, with 7 bases lining up with TRBD1. Germline V CDR1 and CDR2: SEHNR, FQNEAQ (reference sequence). CDR3 length equals 15 residues. Trimming took 1 base from V and 1 from J; bases not matched to a gene: 3. CDR3 sequence reads: CASSLGTGGNYGYTF. CDR3 nucleotides: TGTGCCAGCAGCTTAGGGACAGGTGGTAACTATGGCTACACCTTC.

V gene TRBV9 combines with J gene TRBJ2-1; 9 bases are a match to TRBD2. Trimming at V came to 2 bases and at J to 7 bases, leaving 10 bases not matched to a gene. This CDR3 has 16 residues. Germline V gene lookup returns CDR1 SGDLS and CDR2 YYNGEE. CDR3 loop: CASSVWASGIMNEQFF. As DNA, the CDR3 is TGTGCCAGCAGCGTCTGGGCTAGCGGGATAATGAATGAGCAGTTCTTC. The whole variable domain, remainder taken from reference TRBV9 and TRBJ2-1, is DSGVTQTPKHLITATGQRVTLRCSPRSGDLSVYWYQQSLDQGLQFLIQYYNGEERAKGNILERFSAQQFPDLHSELNLSSLELGDSALYFCASSVWASGIMNEQFFGPGTRLTVL.

This clone has a single count. Germline is not matched at one junction end, which may reflect a read error. The chain uses TRBV7-7 and TRBJ1-1; TRBD1 is a possible D gene (6 bases). This CDR3 is built from 13 residues. The germline V gene has CDR1 SSHAT and CDR2 FNYEAQ (reference sequence). The CDR3 sequence is CASSLSTGPEAFF. DNA of the CDR3: TGTGCTAGCAGCTTATCTACAGGGCCTGAAGCTTTCTTT.

J is TRBJ2-3 and V is TRBV9; 10 bases map to TRBD1. The CDR3 consists of 15 residues. The V segment lost 3 bases and the J segment 2 bases; nucleotides outside the gene matches: 3. Germline CDR1 SGDLS, CDR2 YYNGEE. The CDR3: CASSGQGAPTDTQYF. For the CDR3, the DNA is TGTGCCAGCAGCGGACAGGGGGCCCCCACAGATACGCAGTATTTT.

This chain joins TRBV28 and TRBJ2-7, with D perhaps matching TRBD1 (6 bases). CDR3 length equals 14 residues. From germline, CDR1 is MDHEN and CDR2 SYDVKM. Trimming took off 5 bases at V and 1 base at J, with 12 bases between the two ends. CDR3 coding DNA: TGTGCCAGCAGTCCTTACAGGGAGTCCTACGAGCAGTACTTC. It specifies CASSPYRESYEQYF.

This chain joins TRBV27 and TRBJ1-2; perhaps TRBD1 as D (6 bases). V was cut by 4 bases and J by 4 bases, with 13 bases left in between. Germline values: CDR1 MNHEY, CDR2 SMNVEV (reference sequence). This CDR3 is built from 14 residues. The CDR3 region has the DNA TGTGCCAGCAGTTCGGCGGGGGGGGCCTATGGCTACACCTTC. As protein: CASSSAGGAYGYTF.

V gene TRBV19 combines with J gene TRBJ1-5, with TRBD1 as a possible D gene (5 bases). The CDR3 is 15 residues long. V was pared by 3 bases and J by 0 bases, with 9 bases between. Germline CDR1 and CDR2: LNHDA and SQIVND (reference sequence). DNA of the CDR3: TGTGCCAGTAGTATTACAGGCTATAGCAATCAGCCCCAGCATTTT. Its protein product is CASSITGYSNQPQHF.

The V and J genes are TRBV28 and TRBJ1-1; TRBD1 might be the D (5 bases). The length of the CDR3 is 15 residues. Trimming cost V 6 bases and J 6 bases, with 20 bases left between them. From germline, CDR1 is MDHEN and CDR2 SYDVKM. DNA for the CDR3: TGTGCCAGCAGGGGCGGGAGGTGGGGACGGGCTGAAGCTTTCTTT. It translates to CASRGGRWGRAEAFF.

J is TRBJ1-1 and V is TRBV29-1; D unclear. The V gene's germline CDR1 is SQVTM and CDR2 ANQGSEA. Between the trimmed V and J ends, which lost 2 bases and 0 bases, there was a span of 4 bases. The length of the CDR3 is 12 residues. CDR3 loop: CSVEQVNTEAFF. The DNA for the CDR3 is TGCAGCGTTGAACAGGTGAACACTGAAGCTTTCTTT.

This clone was recorded once. V usage is TRBV5-6 and J usage is TRBJ1-6; 9 nucleotides line up with TRBD1. The germline CDR1 and CDR2 sequences are SGHDT and YYEEEE. J gave up 5 bases and V 5 bases, and 17 bases lay outside the gene matches. CDR3 length: 19 residues. CDR3 DNA: TGTGCCAGCAGTATCCCCCCTTGGACAGGGGAGTTTAATAATTCACCCCTCCACTTT. Amino acids: CASSIPPWTGEFNNSPLHF.

The chain links TRBV27 to TRBJ2-7; the D gene is possibly TRBD2 (5 bases). This CDR3 spans 13 amino acids. Trimming stripped 5 bases from V and 4 bases from J, with 12 bases between. Germline V gene sequence: CDR1 MNHEY, CDR2 SMNVEV (reference sequence). CDR3 sequence (DNA): TGTGCCAGCAGTGACGGAGAGGGATACGAGCAGTACTTC. Translated: CASSDGEGYEQYF.

The chain carries TRBV19 and TRBJ2-3; 14 positions agree with TRBD2. CDR3 length: 15 residues. After removal of 5 bases from V and 4 bases from J, the junction contained 2 bases not matched to a gene. Germline V CDR1 and CDR2: LNHDA, SQIVND (reference sequence). The CDR3 DNA reads as TGTGCCAGTAGTGGGACTAGCGGGAGTTCAGATACGCAGTATTTT. Translated, it gives CASSGTSGSSDTQYF.

This chain links TRBV5-1 with TRBJ2-7; D is ambiguous. Trimming took off 2 bases at V and 0 bases at J, with 12 bases between the two ends. The CDR3 totals 15 residues. Germline-derived CDR1 and CDR2 are SGHRS and YFSETQ. The CDR3 nucleotides read TGCGCCAGCAGCTTCGAAATAAGCAACTCCTACGAGCAGTACTTC. Its translation: CASSFEISNSYEQYF.

A note on this clone: A junction end diverges from the germline sequence, so it may reflect a read error. The V gene is TRBV4-1, the J gene TRBJ2-7; D remains ambiguous. The CDR3 has 14 amino acids. CDR1 MGHRA and CDR2 YSYEKL come from the germline V gene. Here the CDR3 DNA reads TGCGCCAGCAGCGAAGACCCACAAAACTACGAGCAGTACTTC. It codes for CASSEDPQNYEQYF.

This rearrangement joins TRBV11-2 to TRBJ2-7, with TRBD2 as a possible D gene (5 bases). V was cut by 1 base and J by 6 bases, with 10 bases left in between. The CDR3 is 13 residues long. Germline CDR1 reads SGHAT; CDR2 reads FQNNGV. The CDR3 reads CASSLGGLGEQYF. The CDR3 coding sequence is TGTGCCAGCAGCTTAGGAGGGCTCGGCGAGCAGTACTTC.

A single count supports this clone. CDR3 sequence (DNA): TGTGCCAGCAGCTGGCTAGAGGGGACAGGGGGCGGCTACACCTTC. This translates into CASSWLEGTGGGYTF. This chain joins TRBV7-9 and TRBJ1-2, with 12 bases matching TRBD1. CDR3 size: 15 residues. With V trimmed by 4 bases and J by 8 bases, 8 bases remained unmatched. The germline gives CDR1 SEHNR, CDR2 FQNEAQ (reference sequence).